The TCR beta chain under discussion was sequenced for a study of breast tumors, draining lymph nodes, adjacent tissues. Findings and caveats of the study: Luminal-like breast cancer showed significantly higher tumor–nontumor repertoire similarity than basal-like. Tumor repertoires ranked between lymph nodes and nontumor tissue in diversity, with V and J gene preferences. That most tumor T cells come from lymph nodes remained unproven.

Samples came from axillary lymph nodes draining the breast cancer. TCRdb re-derived calls from the multiplex PCR reads in MiXCR, one entry per CDR3 protein. Of around 150,000 distinct CDR3 sequences listed, roughly 33% are singletons. The CDR3 is 15 residues long. Germline V gene sequence: CDR1 KGHSH, CDR2 LQKENI. V shed 3 bases and J 7 bases; nucleotides not matched to a gene: 7. In its sample, this clonotype was seen many times. Its matching antigen is unknown. The sample comprised axillary lymph node tissue. The genes are TRBV18 and TRBJ1-4; 8 positions agree with TRBD1. This TCR was recovered from a female donor with breast cancer. Some clones in this sample may be carry-over from other donors' samples. CDR3 in DNA: TGTGCCAGCTCACCCTCGACAGGGGTCGGTGAAAAACTGTTTTTT. Amino acid sequence: CASSPSTGVGEKLFF.